The 6 T cell receptor beta chains presented below share a single source sample, sequenced in a study of shared clonotypes between healthy human individuals. Sequencing was performed with immunoSEQ multiplex PCR; in TCRdb, only in-frame clones are kept and a portion is missing. Seen here are roughly 640,000 clones, more than 95% observed once, and the top ten hold 0.057%. The sample comprised naive CD4+ T cells sorted from blood. As for subset: CD45RA+ positively selected. The receptor set was obtained from a woman in her twenties or thirties in good health.

This clone has just one count. V is TRBV5-5 and J is TRBJ2-4; 9 bases align to TRBD1. The CDR3 covers 15 residues. Trimming removed 4 bases from V and 8 bases from J; junction bases left unmatched: 10. Germline V lookup: CDR1 SGHKS, CDR2 YYEKEE (reference sequence). This CDR3 reads CASSPGGTGTDIQYF. The CDR3 nucleotides are TGTGCCAGCAGCCCCGGGGGGACAGGGACCGACATTCAGTACTTC.

The genes are TRBV4-2 and TRBJ2-1; D uncertain. Germline CDR1 and CDR2: LGHNA and YNFKEQ. V was pared by 0 bases and J by 8 bases, with 17 bases between. CDR3 size: 16 residues. This chain's CDR3 is CASSQDTQIPKDEQFF. In DNA, the CDR3 is TGTGCCAGCAGCCAAGATACACAGATACCTAAGGATGAGCAGTTCTTC.

The rearrangement links TRBV9 to TRBJ2-3; 8 bases agree with TRBD2. The CDR3 has 18 amino acids. J was trimmed by 0 bases and V by 0 bases; bases with no gene match: 9. Germline CDR1 SGDLS, CDR2 YYNGEE. The CDR3 DNA reads TGTGCCAGCAGCGTAGCTGGGGCGGGAGGCTGGAGCACAGATACGCAGTATTTT. Protein: CASSVAGAGGWSTDTQYF.

This chain joins TRBV6-1 and TRBJ2-7, with TRBD1 identical over 8 bases. The ends lost 2 bases at V and 10 bases at J; junction bases unmatched: 7. Germline CDR1 is MNHNS and CDR2 is SASEGT. This CDR3 has 13 amino acids. The CDR3 spells CASSEFQGALQYF. CDR3 nucleotide sequence: TGTGCCAGCAGTGAATTTCAGGGGGCACTTCAGTACTTC.

The chain links TRBV6-5 to TRBJ1-2; D not certain. The germline V and J ends were trimmed by 5 bases and 4 bases, with 8 bases remaining between them. CDR3 length: 12 amino acids. Per the germline V gene, CDR1 is MNHEY and CDR2 is SVGAGI. As DNA, the CDR3 is TGTGCCAGCAGTACCCACACCTATGGCTACACCTTC. It specifies CASSTHTYGYTF.

The rearrangement joins TRBV4-1 to TRBJ2-7; D is ambiguous. V was shortened by 1 base and J by 4 bases, with 8 bases between the two germline ends. Germline assignment: CDR1 MGHRA and CDR2 YSYEKL. The CDR3 extends over 13 amino acids. The CDR3 region is CASSQVLDYEQYF. The DNA for the CDR3 is TGCGCCAGCAGCCAAGTGCTCGATTACGAGCAGTACTTC.